This T cell receptor beta chain was sequenced for a study of T cell responses to AZD1222 COVID-19 vaccine. Study results and limitations: The breadth and depth of Spike-specific TCRs increased once two AZD1222 doses had been given. Reports indicate that nearly half of spike-specific TCRs are directed at unmutated variant regions. Spike was spanned by vaccine-associated CD4 TCRs, with dominance at 160-218 and 743-854.

Profiled with immunoSEQ multiplex PCR; TCRdb holds only in-frame clones, not every one. The table has some 120,000 clones, 84% seen once. A remark on this clone: No antigen is known for it.

Pooling covered second doses at about 4 or about 12 weeks. Germline V gene data show CDR1 as LGHNA and CDR2 as YSLEER. V was cut by 0 bases and J by 7 bases, with 15 bases left in between. This CDR3 contains 15 residues. The source material was peripheral blood, sampled 28 days after the second AZD1222 dose. This receptor was identified in an adult who received the AZD1222 COVID-19 vaccine. This chain joins TRBV4-3 and TRBJ1-1; no firm D call. CDR3 region: CASSQDLRGLSEAFF. The CDR3 nucleotides are TGCGCCAGCAGCCAAGATTTAAGAGGGCTTAGTGAAGCTTTCTTT.